This T cell receptor (beta chain) was retrieved from a study of cytomegalovirus exposure and HLA in healthy donors. Study-wide results and caveats: Some 17,000 TCR beta sequences were associated with HLA alleles at 0.05 false discovery rate in a later analysis. Differences between HLA loci emerged in a later analysis of TCR association rates, with DRB1 most and HLA-C fewest.

With regard to this clone: Its antigen is currently unknown.

Trimming stripped 1 base from V and 1 base from J, with 7 bases between. Looked up from germline, CDR1 is LGHNA and CDR2 is YSLEER. The CDR3 loop spans 14 amino acids. The PCR had 60 Vbeta and 13 Jbeta primers. Using immunoSEQ multiplex PCR, the repertoire was profiled, and TCRdb retains in-frame clones only, with some absent. Among around 150,000 clones listed, approximately 83% were seen once. The sequence derives from a man in his late teens or twenties in good health and CMV-seropositive. This sequence joins TRBV4-3 and TRBJ1-2; D not certain. What was sequenced was PBMCs. DNA of the CDR3: TGCGCCAGCAGCCAAGGATACAATAACTATGGCTACACCTTC. Translating gives CASSQGYNNYGYTF.